This is a list of T cell receptor beta chains from one sample in a study of persistence of HIV-infected CD4 T cells. These receptors have no known antigen. Clones were sequenced by immunoSEQ multiplex PCR, and TCRdb holds only the in-frame ones, with some missing. The repertoire holds around 39,000 clones, roughly 90% seen once, with under 1.2% in the top ten. The sample consisted of CD4+ T cells sorted from PBMCs after approximately 19-hour stimulation, taken from a patient who received antiretroviral therapy. These receptors all stem from an adult man with HIV who was CMV-seropositive. Each CDR3 is given without its conserved first and last residue. Each record gives: CDR3 protein, J gene, V gene, D gene. A D gene is named only where the DNA matches it firmly.

CDR3 protein: ASSMEGWANYGYT
J gene: TRBJ1-2
V gene: TRBV19
D gene: NA

CDR3 protein: ASSVLAGGRTEAF
J gene: TRBJ1-1
V gene: TRBV9
D gene: TRBD1

CDR3 protein: ASTHYRSEQY
J gene: TRBJ2-7
V gene: TRBV27
D gene: NA

CDR3 protein: ASSFGTVNQPQH
J gene: TRBJ1-5
V gene: TRBV7-2
D gene: TRBD1

CDR3 protein: ASRRALVHHSDNEQF
J gene: TRBJ2-1
V gene: TRBV21-1
D gene: NA

CDR3 protein: ATSRDLGNIQY
J gene: TRBJ2-4
V gene: TRBV15
D gene: NA

CDR3 protein: ASSLARLTDTQY
J gene: TRBJ2-3
V gene: TRBV3-1/TRBV3-2
D gene: NA

CDR3 protein: ASSKEEGNTEAF
J gene: TRBJ1-1
V gene: TRBV4-1
D gene: NA

CDR3 protein: ASSWQPQRRNTEAF
J gene: TRBJ1-1
V gene: TRBV5-6
D gene: NA

CDR3 protein: ASSLRQGYTGELF
J gene: TRBJ2-2
V gene: TRBV6-5
D gene: TRBD1

CDR3 protein: ASSSDRGTEAF
J gene: TRBJ1-1
V gene: TRBV7-3
D gene: TRBD1

CDR3 protein: ASSVGGTGANVLT
J gene: TRBJ2-6
V gene: TRBV19
D gene: TRBD2

CDR3 protein: ASSQRQGYTYEQY
J gene: TRBJ2-7
V gene: TRBV6-5
D gene: TRBD1

CDR3 protein: ASSLREGGSYNEQF
J gene: TRBJ2-1
V gene: TRBV28
D gene: TRBD2

CDR3 protein: ASSFSSTDTQY
J gene: TRBJ2-3
V gene: TRBV7-2
D gene: NA

CDR3 protein: ASSPGENTGLGTQY
J gene: TRBJ2-3
V gene: TRBV5-1
D gene: NA

CDR3 protein: ASSRLGGGAFNEQF
J gene: TRBJ2-1
V gene: TRBV5-1
D gene: TRBD2

CDR3 protein: ASSTRTSGGTDTQY
J gene: TRBJ2-3
V gene: TRBV18
D gene: TRBD2

CDR3 protein: ASSPARTGLDEKLF
J gene: TRBJ1-4
V gene: TRBV27
D gene: TRBD1

CDR3 protein: ASRAGTQTSYNEQF
J gene: TRBJ2-1
V gene: TRBV19
D gene: NA

CDR3 protein: ASHERGQLNSPLH
J gene: TRBJ1-6
V gene: TRBV27
D gene: TRBD1

CDR3 protein: ASSLTVLGNTEAF
J gene: TRBJ1-1
V gene: TRBV19
D gene: NA

CDR3 protein: ASSGGVNSYEQY
J gene: TRBJ2-7
V gene: TRBV10-2
D gene: NA

CDR3 protein: ASRRTANTGELF
J gene: TRBJ2-2
V gene: TRBV6-5
D gene: NA